Below are 26 T cell receptor beta chains sequenced from a single sample in a study of T cell changes during pregnancy in multiple sclerosis. Using immunoSEQ multiplex PCR, the repertoire was profiled, and TCRdb retains in-frame clones only, with some absent. The sample lists fewer than 150,000 clones, 90% to 96% occurring once. The sample here was peripheral blood, taken after pregnancy. These receptors all come from a female donor with multiple sclerosis, enrolled in a pregnancy study.

The J gene is TRBJ2-7, the V gene TRBV27; the match to TRBD1 covers 12 bases. Trimming removed 6 bases from V and 9 bases from J; junction bases left unmatched: 9. CDR3 length: 14 amino acids. CDR1 is MNHEY and CDR2 is SMNVEV in the germline V gene (reference sequence). The CDR3 sequence is CASSTGTGGASQYF. The DNA for the CDR3 is TGTGCCAGCAGCACTGGGACAGGGGGCGCTTCGCAGTACTTC.

The chain employs TRBV5-1 and TRBJ2-1; TRBD1 matches at 9 bases. The CDR3 consists of 14 residues. The ends lost 3 bases at V and 15 bases at J; junction bases unmatched: 13. Germline assignment: CDR1 SGHRS and CDR2 YFSETQ. CDR3 nucleotide sequence: TGCGCCAGCAGCTCGGACAGGGGAGTTTCCGGAGTGTTCTTC. It is translated as CASSSDRGVSGVFF. The whole variable domain, remainder taken from reference TRBV5-1 and TRBJ2-1, is KAGVTQTPRYLIKTRGQQVTLSCSPISGHRSVSWYQQTPGQGLQFLFEYFSETQRNKGNFPGRFSGRQFSNSRSEMNVSTLELGDSALYLCASSSDRGVSGVFFGPGTRLTVL.

The chain uses TRBV19 and TRBJ1-5; no reliable D call. Germline V gives CDR1 LNHDA, CDR2 SQIVND (reference sequence). Trimming cost V 0 bases and J 2 bases, with 14 bases left between them. This CDR3 is 17 amino acids long. This chain's CDR3 is CASSIEGGGLGNQPQHF. The CDR3 coding sequence is TGTGCCAGTAGTATAGAAGGAGGAGGATTAGGCAATCAGCCCCAGCATTTT. Complete variable domain (other parts from reference TRBV19 and TRBJ1-5): DGGITQSPKYLFRKEGQNVTLSCEQNLNHDAMYWYRQDPGQGLRLIYYSQIVNDFQKGDIAEGYSVSREKKESFPLTVTSAQKNPTAFYLCASSIEGGGLGNQPQHFGDGTRLSIL.

This chain links TRBV28 with TRBJ2-7, with a weak D call TRBD1 (6 bases). Germline V gene lookup returns CDR1 MDHEN and CDR2 SYDVKM. The CDR3 runs 14 residues. The V and J ends lost 3 bases and 3 bases respectively, with 12 bases between them. DNA of the CDR3: TGTGCCAGCAGTTTCCAGGGGTCAAACTACGAGCAGTACTTC. It is translated as CASSFQGSNYEQYF. Supplemented by reference TRBV28 and TRBJ2-7, the full variable domain reads DVKVTQSSRYLVKRTGEKVFLECVQDMDHENMFWYRQDPGLGLRLIYFSYDVKMKEKGDIPEGYSVSREKKERFSLILESASTNQTSMYLCASSFQGSNYEQYFGPGTRLTVT.

Concerning this clone itself: The junction does not match germline at one end; this may be a read error. J is TRBJ1-3 and V is TRBV28; 8 positions agree with TRBD1. This CDR3 is 16 amino acids long. Per the germline V gene, CDR1 is MDHEN and CDR2 is SYDVKM. Here the CDR3 reads CASSLDREYAGNAIYF. CDR3 sequence (DNA): TGTGCCAGCAGTCTGGACAGGGAGTATGCTGGAAACGCCATATATTTT.

This chain uses TRBV30 with TRBJ1-1, with 8 bases aligning to TRBD1. This CDR3 spans 15 amino acids. Germline values: CDR1 GTSNPN, CDR2 SVGIG (reference sequence). Germline trimming cut 0 bases from V and 4 bases from J; bases unmatched to any gene: 7. The CDR3 protein is CAWSVLGQGFTEAFF. The CDR3 region has the DNA TGTGCCTGGAGTGTCCTCGGACAGGGTTTCACTGAAGCTTTCTTT.

The chain uses TRBV6-5 and TRBJ1-5; unclear D gene. V lost 5 bases, J lost 3 bases, and 11 bases lay in between. CDR3 size: 14 residues. CDR1 MNHEY and CDR2 SVGAGI come from the germline V gene. The CDR3 loop is CASSLPGDNQPQHF. The DNA of the CDR3 is TGTGCCAGCAGTCTGCCGGGAGACAATCAGCCCCAGCATTTT.

V usage is TRBV29-1 and J usage is TRBJ2-5; D perhaps matches TRBD2 (5 bases). From germline, CDR1 is SQVTM and CDR2 ANQGSEA. The CDR3 loop spans 13 amino acids. Trimming removed 3 bases at V and 5 bases at J, with 13 bases between. The CDR3, as DNA: TGCAGCGTTGACAGCGGCGGGCGGGAGACCCAGTACTTC. This codes for CSVDSGGRETQYF.

The gene calls are TRBV18 and TRBJ2-5; 11 bases agree with TRBD1. Trimming at V came to 2 bases and at J to 2 bases, leaving 1 base not matched to a gene. Looked up from germline, CDR1 is KGHSH and CDR2 is LQKENI. The CDR3 length is 15 residues. CDR3 residues: CASSPWDRGQETQYF. The DNA of the CDR3 is TGTGCCAGCTCACCATGGGACAGGGGGCAAGAGACCCAGTACTTC. The full variable domain, its missing parts supplied by reference TRBV18 and TRBJ2-5, is NAGVMQNPRHLVRRRGQEARLRCSPMKGHSHVYWYRQLPEEGLKFMVYLQKENIIDESGMPKERFSAEFPKEGPSILRIQQVVRGDSAAYFCASSPWDRGQETQYFGPGTRLLVL.

The J gene is TRBJ2-7, the V gene TRBV29-1; D call uncertain. With 5 bases removed from V and 3 bases from J, the gap between germline ends came to 8 bases. This CDR3 has 11 amino acids. CDR1 and CDR2 from the germline V gene are SQVTM and ANQGSEA. CDR3: CSVTTYYEQYF. The CDR3, as DNA: TGCAGCGTTACTACCTACTACGAGCAGTACTTC.

The genes are TRBV5-1 and TRBJ2-6; tentative D call: TRBD1 (5 bases). The CDR3 runs to 15 residues. V lost 2 bases, J lost 0 bases, and 6 bases lay in between. Germline V gives CDR1 SGHRS, CDR2 YFSETQ. The CDR3: CASSLRGSGANVLTF. In nucleotides, the CDR3 is TGCGCCAGCAGCTTAAGGGGCTCTGGGGCCAACGTCCTGACTTTC.

The J gene is TRBJ1-4, the V gene TRBV28; D gene ambiguous. Trimming removed 10 bases at V and 5 bases at J, with 14 bases between. The CDR3 runs to 13 residues. From germline, CDR1 is MDHEN and CDR2 SYDVKM. The CDR3: CATIEGSNEKLFF. The DNA of the CDR3 is TGTGCCACCATAGAGGGCTCAAATGAAAAACTGTTTTTT.

The chain combines TRBV27 with TRBJ2-1; TRBD2 matches at 9 bases. Germline V lookup: CDR1 MNHEY, CDR2 SMNVEV (reference sequence). This CDR3 has 14 amino acids. Germline trimming cut 10 bases from V and 5 bases from J; bases unmatched to any gene: 9. CDR3 loop: CATSRTSANNEQFF. The CDR3 nucleotides read TGTGCCACCTCCCGGACTAGCGCAAACAATGAGCAGTTCTTC.

The J gene is TRBJ2-7, the V gene TRBV4-1; 8 bases are a match to TRBD2. Germline CDR1 reads MGHRA; CDR2 reads YSYEKL. This CDR3 has 15 residues. With V trimmed by 0 bases and J by 6 bases, 7 bases remained unmatched. CDR3 residues: CASSQDRGGRREQYF. The CDR3 nucleotides read TGCGCCAGCAGCCAAGATCGGGGGGGACGGCGCGAGCAGTACTTC.

The chain uses TRBV11-2 and TRBJ2-3, with a weak D call TRBD1 (6 bases). The V and J ends lost 3 bases and 9 bases respectively, with 16 bases between them. This CDR3 has 14 residues. Germline CDR1 and CDR2: SGHAT and FQNNGV. CDR3 loop: CASSFLDPQGTQYF. CDR3 coding DNA: TGTGCCAGCAGCTTTCTTGATCCCCAGGGGACGCAGTATTTT.

V gene TRBV7-2 combines with J gene TRBJ2-5; a possible D gene is TRBD1 (6 bases). The V end lost 3 bases, the J end lost 3 bases, and 11 bases lay between the germline ends. Germline V gives CDR1 SGHTA, CDR2 FQGNSA. The CDR3 is 14 amino acids. This CDR3 is CASSFSGTKETQYF. The CDR3 DNA sequence: TGTGCCAGCAGCTTTTCCGGGACAAAAGAGACCCAGTACTTC.

This chain joins TRBV2 and TRBJ2-2; TRBD2 matches 11 bases. The CDR3 loop spans 17 amino acids. The ends lost 5 bases at V and 5 bases at J; junction bases unmatched: 10. Germline V gene sequence: CDR1 SNHLY, CDR2 FYNNEI. The CDR3 protein is CASSRDSGRARTGELFF. DNA for the CDR3: TGTGCCAGCAGTCGTGATAGCGGGAGGGCCCGAACCGGGGAGCTGTTTTTT. The full variable domain, rest sourced from reference TRBV2 and TRBJ2-2, is EPEVTQTPSHQVTQMGQEVILRCVPISNHLYFYWYRQILGQKVEFLVSFYNNEISEKSEIFDDQFSVERPDGSNFTLKIRSTKLEDSAMYFCASSRDSGRARTGELFFGEGSRLTVL.

The genes are TRBV2 and TRBJ2-2, with D possibly being TRBD1 (5 bases). The V gene lost 7 bases and the J gene lost 1 base, with 13 bases spanning the gap. There are 15 residues in the CDR3. Looked up from germline, CDR1 is SNHLY and CDR2 is FYNNEI. As DNA, the CDR3 is TGTGCCAGCAAGAAGCACGGACAGAACACCGGGGAGCTGTTTTTT. Protein sequence: CASKKHGQNTGELFF. The variable domain in full, with the rest retrieved from reference TRBV2 and TRBJ2-2, is EPEVTQTPSHQVTQMGQEVILRCVPISNHLYFYWYRQILGQKVEFLVSFYNNEISEKSEIFDDQFSVERPDGSNFTLKIRSTKLEDSAMYFCASKKHGQNTGELFFGEGSRLTVL.

This clone was found once. The V call is TRBV28, the J call TRBJ2-7; maybe TRBD2 (5 bases). The ends were cut back, 10 bases at V and 3 bases at J, with 13 bases in the middle. There are 12 residues in the CDR3. CDR1 is MDHEN, CDR2 SYDVKM, per germline. Written as DNA, the CDR3 is TGTGCCACCACCGAGCGGTTCTACGAGCAGTACTTC. Translated: CATTERFYEQYF.

The chain employs TRBV19 and TRBJ2-7, with 12 bases identical to TRBD2. V dropped 7 bases and J dropped 0; count of bases not matched to a gene: 7. The CDR3 has 16 amino acids. Germline CDR1 reads LNHDA; CDR2 reads SQIVND (reference sequence). The CDR3 nucleotides are TGTGCCAGTACCCCCGGACTAGCGGGGCACTCCTACGAGCAGTACTTC. Its protein is CASTPGLAGHSYEQYF.

V and J are TRBV29-1 and TRBJ2-6, with D hard to call. There are 12 residues in the CDR3. Germline values: CDR1 SQVTM, CDR2 ANQGSEA. Trimming cost V 5 bases and J 1 base, with 3 bases left between them. The CDR3 loop reads CSVTSGANVLTF. CDR3 sequence (DNA): TGCAGCGTTACTTCTGGGGCCAACGTCCTGACTTTC.

The chain links TRBV7-9 to TRBJ2-7; possible D gene TRBD2, 5 bases. V lost 5 bases and J lost 3, with 14 bases in between. The CDR3 covers 14 residues. Per germline, CDR1 SEHNR and CDR2 FQNEAQ (reference sequence). CDR3 loop: CASSPEAELYEQYF. In DNA, the CDR3 is TGTGCCAGCAGCCCGGAGGCGGAACTCTACGAGCAGTACTTC.

This chain connects TRBV7-8 to TRBJ1-5; no clear D gene. Germline-derived CDR1 and CDR2 are SGHVS and FQNEAQ. Deletions cut 5 bases from V and 3 bases from J, with 17 bases between. This CDR3 has 16 amino acids. The CDR3 is CASSPGSGFDNQPQHF. DNA for the CDR3: TGTGCCAGCAGCCCCGGGAGCGGGTTTGACAATCAGCCCCAGCATTTT.

This sequence joins TRBV23-1 and TRBJ1-3; D is unclear. TRBV23-1 is designated an ORF whose function remains uncertain. V lost 2 bases, J lost 0 bases, and 11 bases lay in between. CDR3 length: 16 residues. The CDR3 spells CASSQKLVVSGNTIYF. DNA for the CDR3: TGCGCCAGCAGTCAAAAGCTCGTCGTCTCTGGAAACACCATATATTTT.

This clone was observed a single time. The V gene is TRBV15, the J gene TRBJ2-5; D unclear. In germline, CDR1 is LNHNV, CDR2 YYDKDF (reference sequence). Trimming removed 1 base at V and 5 bases at J, with 8 bases between. CDR3 size: 13 residues. The CDR3, as DNA: TGTGCCACCAGCAGAGGGTCGGTGGAGACCCAGTACTTC. It is translated as CATSRGSVETQYF.

This chain uses TRBV11-2 with TRBJ2-1, with 14 bases fitting TRBD2. V trimming: 0 bases; J trimming: 5 bases; junction bases outside the gene matches: 9. CDR3 length: 19 amino acids. Germline CDR1 and CDR2: SGHAT and FQNNGV. CDR3 bases: TGTGCCAGCAGCTTAGAGCCACCCCTGGGACTAGCGGGGGACAATGAGCAGTTCTTC. Amino acids: CASSLEPPLGLAGDNEQFF.